Listed below are T cell receptor beta chains from one sample, sequenced in a study of blood T cell repertoires in COVID-19. Clones were sequenced by immunoSEQ multiplex PCR, and TCRdb holds only the in-frame ones, with some missing. The data contain 350,000 or so clones, about 87% of them singletons. Sequenced input: peripheral blood. The receptor source for this set is a woman in her thirties with COVID-19, enrolled during active disease. CDR3s include the opening cysteine and the closing phenylalanine or tryptophan. The D gene is left open where the match is weak. Some rows have no size entry. The others give once, few or many, or a class for an expanded clone.

J: TRBJ1-2
size: .
V: TRBV27
D: TRBD1
CDR3: CASSTYNRGLNYGYTF
DNA: TGTGCCAGCAGTACCTACAACAGGGGCTTAAACTATGGCTACACCTTC

J: TRBJ1-2
size: .
V: TRBV5-6
D: .
CDR3: CASSSLGVDYGYTF
DNA: TGTGCCAGCAGCTCCTTAGGGGTAGACTATGGCTACACCTTC

J: TRBJ2-2
size: .
V: TRBV5-6
D: .
CDR3: CASSLAGPRPGTGELFF
DNA: TGTGCCAGCAGCTTGGCTGGGCCCAGGCCAGGCACCGGGGAGCTGTTTTTT

J: TRBJ1-1
size: .
V: TRBV19
D: TRBD1
CDR3: CASKDREDWTEAFF
DNA: TGTGCCAGTAAGGACAGGGAAGATTGGACTGAAGCTTTCTTT

J: TRBJ1-1
size: .
V: TRBV6-6
D: .
CDR3: CASSSSGVMNTEAFF
DNA: TGTGCCAGCAGTTCCTCAGGGGTTATGAACACTGAAGCTTTCTTT

J: TRBJ1-4
size: .
V: TRBV29-1
D: .
CDR3: CSVEDRGAREKLFF
DNA: TGCAGCGTTGAAGATCGCGGTGCGAGGGAAAAACTGTTTTTT

J: TRBJ1-5
size: .
V: TRBV5-8
D: TRBD1
CDR3: CASPKKGARSNQPQHF
DNA: TGTGCCAGCCCCAAGAAGGGGGCGAGGAGCAATCAGCCCCAGCATTTT

J: TRBJ1-6
size: once
V: TRBV7-2
D: TRBD1
CDR3: CASSLRSLGQGGNSPLHF
DNA: TGTGCCAGCAGCCTAAGATCACTCGGACAGGGGGGAAATTCACCCCTCCACTTT

J: TRBJ2-6
size: .
V: TRBV2
D: TRBD1
CDR3: CASSDWGQGFNVLTF
DNA: TGTGCCAGCAGTGATTGGGGACAGGGGTTCAACGTCCTGACTTTC

J: TRBJ1-2
size: .
V: TRBV7-9
D: .
CDR3: CASSSTGLRETF
DNA: TGTGCCAGCAGCTCGACAGGCCTCCGGGAAACCTTC

J: TRBJ1-2
size: .
V: TRBV14
D: .
CDR3: CASSPQDSRFYGYTF
DNA: TGTGCCAGCAGTCCGCAGGACAGCCGCTTCTATGGCTACACCTTC

J: TRBJ2-5
size: .
V: TRBV11-3
D: TRBD1
CDR3: CASSPRDRGIGETQYF
DNA: TGTGCCAGCAGCCCGCGGGACAGGGGGATAGGGGAGACCCAGTACTTC

J: TRBJ1-1
size: .
V: TRBV6-5
D: TRBD1
CDR3: CASSYARQGANTEAFF
DNA: TGTGCCAGCAGTTACGCCAGACAGGGGGCGAACACTGAAGCTTTCTTT

J: TRBJ1-4
size: .
V: TRBV2
D: .
CDR3: CASSVPPRNEKLFF
DNA: TGTGCCAGCAGTGTCCCCCCCAGAAATGAAAAACTGTTTTTT

J: TRBJ2-3
size: .
V: TRBV28
D: .
CDR3: CASILLPGADTQYF
DNA: TGTGCCAGCATTCTCCTACCAGGGGCAGATACGCAGTATTTT

J: TRBJ1-5
size: few
V: TRBV12-5
D: .
CDR3: CASGLVVDQGGNQPQHF
DNA: TGTGCTAGTGGTTTGGTAGTGGATCAGGGAGGTAATCAGCCCCAGCATTTT